A selection of T cell receptor beta chains follows, all from one sample in a study of shared clonotypes between healthy human individuals. Measured with immunoSEQ multiplex PCR; TCRdb has only the in-frame clones, and not every one. The sample lists around 640,000 clones, 95% to 96% seen once, with about 0.12% in the top ten. The source material was naive CD8+ T cells sorted from blood. These receptors all come from a woman in her 30s in good health. CDR3s include the opening cysteine and the closing phenylalanine or tryptophan. A D gene is named only where the DNA matches it firmly. Not every row has a clone size; where given, it reads once, few, many or a size class.

CDR3 length,J gene,D gene,clone size,V gene,CDR3 protein,CDR3 DNA
15,TRBJ2-1,TRBD2,once,TRBV2,CASRTLADRAGEQFF,TGTGCCAGCAGGACACTAGCGGACCGTGCCGGTGAGCAGTTCTTC
19,TRBJ2-5,NA,NA,TRBV21-1,CASSKDLLAGDNVGETQYF,TGTGCCAGCAGCAAAGACCTCCTAGCGGGAGATAATGTAGGGGAGACCCAGTACTTC
18,TRBJ1-1,TRBD1,NA,TRBV5-1,CASSLAGTGDLRTNEAFF,TGCGCCAGCAGCTTGGCAGGGACAGGGGATCTCCGAACAAATGAAGCTTTCTTT
13,TRBJ2-1,NA,NA,TRBV27,CASSLGTNNEQFF,TGTGCCAGCAGTTTAGGGACCAACAATGAGCAGTTCTTC
16,TRBJ2-7,NA,NA,TRBV6-1,CASSEAPVDKTYEQYF,TGTGCCAGCAGTGAAGCGCCGGTGGATAAAACCTACGAGCAGTACTTC
15,TRBJ1-2,NA,NA,TRBV28,CASSYHGRDIGGYTF,TGTGCCAGCAGCTACCATGGGCGGGACATTGGTGGCTACACCTTC
18,TRBJ1-1,TRBD1,NA,TRBV9,CASSVGVRGKGFSTEAFF,TGTGCCAGCAGCGTAGGAGTCAGGGGGAAAGGCTTCAGCACTGAAGCTTTCTTT
15,TRBJ1-1,NA,NA,TRBV4-1,CASSQEKGRGTEAFF,TGCGCCAGCAGCCAAGAAAAGGGGCGCGGCACTGAAGCTTTCTTT
11,TRBJ2-1,NA,once,TRBV27,CASSLGNEQFF,TGTGCCAGCAGTTTAGGGAATGAGCAGTTCTTC
14,TRBJ2-1,TRBD1,NA,TRBV7-9,CASSLPGGVNEQFF,TGTGCCAGCAGCTTACCAGGGGGCGTCAATGAGCAGTTCTTC
13,TRBJ2-2,NA,NA,TRBV27,CASRAGPTGELFF,TGTGCCAGCAGGGCGGGACCCACCGGGGAGCTGTTTTTT
13,TRBJ2-7,NA,NA,TRBV5-1,CASSESGAYEQYF,TGCGCCAGCAGTGAATCCGGAGCCTACGAGCAGTACTTC
14,TRBJ2-1,NA,NA,TRBV30,CAWRGPSDWDEQFF,TGTGCCTGGAGAGGCCCCTCAGATTGGGATGAGCAGTTCTTC
14,TRBJ2-3,NA,NA,TRBV29-1,CSVVKPLIWDTQYF,TGCAGCGTTGTAAAACCCCTTATATGGGATACGCAGTATTTT
14,TRBJ1-5,NA,NA,TRBV2,CASSGGGPGQPQHF,TGTGCCAGCAGCGGGGGGGGGCCGGGTCAGCCCCAGCATTTT
13,TRBJ2-7,NA,NA,TRBV25-1,CASSWPEAYEQYF,TGTGCCAGCAGTTGGCCGGAGGCCTACGAGCAGTACTTC
17,TRBJ1-4,TRBD1,NA,TRBV6-4,CASSEDRGSATNEKLFF,TGTGCCAGCAGTGAGGACAGGGGGAGTGCAACTAATGAAAAACTGTTTTTT
15,TRBJ2-7,TRBD1,NA,TRBV27,CASSLSGTGAYEQYF,TGTGCCAGCAGTTTATCAGGGACAGGGGCCTACGAGCAGTACTTC
15,TRBJ2-3,NA,once,TRBV11-2,CASSQGPVGGDTQYF,TGTGCCAGCAGCCAGGGACCAGTCGGCGGGGATACGCAGTATTTT
15,TRBJ2-7,NA,NA,TRBV5-8,CASSSQRTSSYEQYF,TGTGCCAGCAGCTCCCAGCGGACAAGCTCCTACGAGCAGTACTTC
11,TRBJ2-1,NA,NA,TRBV11-1,CASSPSAEQFF,TGTGCCAGCAGCCCATCGGCGGAGCAGTTCTTC
12,TRBJ2-1,NA,NA,TRBV2,CASQNSYNEQFF,TGTGCCAGCCAGAACTCCTACAATGAGCAGTTCTTC
12,TRBJ2-1,TRBD2,NA,TRBV28,CASSFGGSGQFF,TGTGCCAGCAGTTTCGGCGGGAGTGGGCAGTTCTTC
13,TRBJ2-5,TRBD2,once,TRBV14,CASSHGLAETQYF,TGTGCCAGCAGCCACGGACTAGCGGAGACCCAGTACTTC
13,TRBJ2-7,TRBD1,NA,TRBV2,CARDRTGGNEQYF,TGTGCCAGAGACAGGACAGGGGGGAACGAGCAGTACTTC
13,TRBJ1-1,NA,NA,TRBV2,CASRIRWNTEAFF,TGTGCCAGCAGAATTCGGTGGAACACTGAAGCTTTCTTT
16,TRBJ1-1,TRBD1,NA,TRBV27,CASSLSGDRAWTEAFF,TGTGCCAGCAGTTTATCAGGGGACAGGGCTTGGACTGAAGCTTTCTTT
15,TRBJ2-7,TRBD2,NA,TRBV19,CASSMPAGGDYEQYF,TGTGCCAGTAGTATGCCAGCGGGAGGGGACTACGAGCAGTACTTC
15,TRBJ2-7,TRBD2,NA,TRBV11-2,CASSEAGGNPYEQYF,TGTGCCAGCAGCGAGGCGGGAGGAAACCCCTACGAGCAGTACTTC
13,TRBJ2-7,NA,NA,TRBV28,CASSLFAVWEQYF,TGTGCCAGCAGTTTATTCGCGGTCTGGGAGCAGTACTTC
15,TRBJ2-7,NA,NA,TRBV11-2,CASSLGGAYSYEQYF,TGTGCCAGCAGCTTAGGTGGGGCGTACTCCTACGAGCAGTACTTC
16,TRBJ2-1,NA,NA,TRBV5-1,CASSLEPGLAYNEQFF,TGCGCCAGCAGCTTGGAGCCGGGGTTGGCCTACAATGAGCAGTTCTTC
16,TRBJ1-2,NA,NA,TRBV5-8,CASRAPGPLVSYGYTF,TGTGCCAGCAGGGCCCCCGGTCCATTGGTATCCTATGGCTACACCTTC
13,TRBJ2-3,NA,once,TRBV13,CASSLRGEDTQYF,TGTGCCAGCAGCTTAAGAGGGGAAGATACGCAGTATTTT
15,TRBJ2-7,TRBD2,NA,TRBV6-5,CASSYSPSGSYEQYF,TGTGCCAGCAGTTACTCGCCTAGCGGGAGTTACGAGCAGTACTTC
12,TRBJ2-1,NA,NA,TRBV9,CASSSRADEQFF,TGTGCCAGCAGCTCACGGGCGGATGAGCAGTTCTTC
14,TRBJ2-3,NA,NA,TRBV29-1,CSGHPGLNTDTQYF,TGCAGCGGCCATCCGGGGCTGAACACAGATACGCAGTATTTT
14,TRBJ2-5,TRBD1,NA,TRBV14,CASSPQGARETQYF,TGTGCCAGCAGCCCCCAGGGGGCGCGGGAGACCCAGTACTTC
12,TRBJ1-2,NA,NA,TRBV7-9,CASSLGPMGYTF,TGTGCCAGCAGCCTGGGCCCGATGGGCTACACCTTC
14,TRBJ2-7,TRBD2,NA,TRBV5-6,CASSRTSGINEQYF,TGTGCCAGCAGCCGGACTAGCGGGATCAACGAGCAGTACTTC
14,TRBJ2-7,NA,NA,TRBV27,CASSLSGDKYEQYF,TGTGCCAGCAGTTTATCGGGGGACAAGTACGAGCAGTACTTC
16,TRBJ2-7,TRBD1,NA,TRBV30,CAWSPPPGTGFYEQYF,TGTGCCTGGAGTCCTCCCCCCGGGACAGGGTTCTACGAGCAGTACTTC
13,TRBJ2-7,NA,NA,TRBV29-1,CSVGAGHPYEQYF,TGCAGCGTAGGAGCAGGACATCCCTACGAGCAGTACTTC
14,TRBJ2-7,NA,NA,TRBV6-1,CASSAGDGNYEQYF,TGTGCCAGCAGTGCCGGGGACGGGAACTACGAGCAGTACTTC
17,TRBJ2-3,NA,NA,TRBV28,CASSPSSSAAVWDTQYF,TGTGCCAGCAGTCCCTCCTCGAGCGCCGCAGTGTGGGATACGCAGTATTTT
15,TRBJ1-5,NA,NA,TRBV19,CASSIVPGLIQPQHF,TGTGCCAGTAGTATAGTTCCCGGGTTAATTCAGCCCCAGCATTTT